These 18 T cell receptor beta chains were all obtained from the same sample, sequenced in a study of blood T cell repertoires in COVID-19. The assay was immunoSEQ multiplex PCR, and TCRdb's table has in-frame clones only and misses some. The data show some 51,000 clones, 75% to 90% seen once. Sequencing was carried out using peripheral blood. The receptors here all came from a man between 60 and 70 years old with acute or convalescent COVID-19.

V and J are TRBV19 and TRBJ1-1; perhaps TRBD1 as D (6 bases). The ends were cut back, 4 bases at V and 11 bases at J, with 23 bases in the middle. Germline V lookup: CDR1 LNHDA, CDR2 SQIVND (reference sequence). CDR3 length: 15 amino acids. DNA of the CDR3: TGTGCCAGTAGTACCCCGTCCGGGACACAAGGTTGGGCTTTCTTT. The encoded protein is CASSTPSGTQGWAFF.

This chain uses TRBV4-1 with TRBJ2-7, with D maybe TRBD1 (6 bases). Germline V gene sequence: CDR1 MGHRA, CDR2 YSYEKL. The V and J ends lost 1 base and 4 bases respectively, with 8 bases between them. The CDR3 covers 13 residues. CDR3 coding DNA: TGCGCCAGCAGCCAAGTAGGGGGATACGAGCAGTACTTC. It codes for CASSQVGGYEQYF.

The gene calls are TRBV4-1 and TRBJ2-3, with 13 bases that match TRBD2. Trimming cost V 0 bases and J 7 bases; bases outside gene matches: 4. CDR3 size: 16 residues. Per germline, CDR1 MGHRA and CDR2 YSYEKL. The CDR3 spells CASSQDPTSGGNTQYF. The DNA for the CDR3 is TGCGCCAGCAGCCAAGACCCGACTAGCGGGGGGAATACGCAGTATTTT.

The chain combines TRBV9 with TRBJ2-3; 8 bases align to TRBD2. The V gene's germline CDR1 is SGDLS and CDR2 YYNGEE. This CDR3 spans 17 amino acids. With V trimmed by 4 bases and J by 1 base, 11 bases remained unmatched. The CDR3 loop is CASSPRSRGARTDTQYF. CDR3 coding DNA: TGTGCCAGCAGCCCCCGATCGCGGGGGGCCCGCACAGATACGCAGTATTTT.

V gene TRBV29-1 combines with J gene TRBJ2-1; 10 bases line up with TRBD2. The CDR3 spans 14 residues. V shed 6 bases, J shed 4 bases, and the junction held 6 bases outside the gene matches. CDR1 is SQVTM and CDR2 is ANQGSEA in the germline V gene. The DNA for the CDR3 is TGCAGCGTGACAACTAGCGGGACTTACAATGAGCAGTTCTTC. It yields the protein CSVTTSGTYNEQFF.

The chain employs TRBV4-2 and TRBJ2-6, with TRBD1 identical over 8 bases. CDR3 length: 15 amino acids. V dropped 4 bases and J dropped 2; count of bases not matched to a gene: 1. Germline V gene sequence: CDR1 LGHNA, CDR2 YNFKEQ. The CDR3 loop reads CASSPTGAGANVLTF. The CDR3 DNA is TGTGCCAGCAGCCCGACAGGGGCTGGGGCCAACGTCCTGACTTTC.

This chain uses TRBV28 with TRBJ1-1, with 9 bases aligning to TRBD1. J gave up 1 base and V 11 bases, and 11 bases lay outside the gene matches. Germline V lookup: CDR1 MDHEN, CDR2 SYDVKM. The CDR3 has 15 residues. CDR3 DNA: TGTGCCGCGCGCGGGACAGGGACAGAGAACACTGAAGCTTTCTTT. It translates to CAARGTGTENTEAFF.

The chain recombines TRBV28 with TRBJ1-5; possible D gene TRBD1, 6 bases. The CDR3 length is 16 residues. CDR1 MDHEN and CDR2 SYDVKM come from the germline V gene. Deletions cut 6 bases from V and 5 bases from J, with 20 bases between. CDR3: CASRSTGTLPYQPQHF. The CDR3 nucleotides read TGTGCCAGCAGAAGTACCGGGACACTCCCTTATCAGCCCCAGCATTTT.

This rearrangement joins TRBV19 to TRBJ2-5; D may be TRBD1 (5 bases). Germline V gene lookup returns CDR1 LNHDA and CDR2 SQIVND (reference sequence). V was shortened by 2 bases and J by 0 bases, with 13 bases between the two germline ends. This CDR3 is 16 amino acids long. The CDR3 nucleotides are TGTGCCAGTAGTATAAGGGCGAAGGGGTACCAAGAGACCCAGTACTTC. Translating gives CASSIRAKGYQETQYF.

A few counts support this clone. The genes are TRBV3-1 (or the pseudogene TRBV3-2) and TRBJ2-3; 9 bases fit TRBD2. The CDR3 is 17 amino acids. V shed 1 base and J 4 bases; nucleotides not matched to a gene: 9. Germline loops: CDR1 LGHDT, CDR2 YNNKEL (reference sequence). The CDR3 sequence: CASSQGVAGVGADTQYF. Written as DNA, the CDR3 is TGTGCCAGCAGCCAAGGGGTAGCGGGGGTTGGCGCAGATACGCAGTATTTT.

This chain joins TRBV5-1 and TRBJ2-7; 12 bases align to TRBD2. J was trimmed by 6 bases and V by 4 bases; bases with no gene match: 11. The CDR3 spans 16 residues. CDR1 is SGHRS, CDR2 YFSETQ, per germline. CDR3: CASSPVTSGGSVEQYF. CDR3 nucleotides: TGCGCCAGCAGCCCAGTGACTAGCGGGGGATCGGTCGAGCAGTACTTC.

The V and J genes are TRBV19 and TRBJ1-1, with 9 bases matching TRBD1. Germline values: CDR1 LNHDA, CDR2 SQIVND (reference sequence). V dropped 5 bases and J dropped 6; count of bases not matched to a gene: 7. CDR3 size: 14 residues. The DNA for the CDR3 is TGTGCCAGTAGTTGGAGGACAGGGGACCCTGAAGCTTTCTTT. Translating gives CASSWRTGDPEAFF.

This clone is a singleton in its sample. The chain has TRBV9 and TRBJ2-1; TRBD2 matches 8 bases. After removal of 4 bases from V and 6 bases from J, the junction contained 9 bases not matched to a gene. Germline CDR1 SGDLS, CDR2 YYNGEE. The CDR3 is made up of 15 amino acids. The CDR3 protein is CASSLGLATGNEQFF. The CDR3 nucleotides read TGTGCCAGCAGCCTCGGACTAGCTACCGGCAATGAGCAGTTCTTC.

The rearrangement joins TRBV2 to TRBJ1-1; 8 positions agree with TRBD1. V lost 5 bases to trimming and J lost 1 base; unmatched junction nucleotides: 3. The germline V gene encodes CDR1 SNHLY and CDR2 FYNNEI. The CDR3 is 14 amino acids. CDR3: CASSPDRANTEAFF. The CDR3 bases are TGTGCCAGCAGTCCGGACAGGGCGAACACTGAAGCTTTCTTT. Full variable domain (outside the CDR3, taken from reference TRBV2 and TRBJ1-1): EPEVTQTPSHQVTQMGQEVILRCVPISNHLYFYWYRQILGQKVEFLVSFYNNEISEKSEIFDDQFSVERPDGSNFTLKIRSTKLEDSAMYFCASSPDRANTEAFFGQGTRLTVV.

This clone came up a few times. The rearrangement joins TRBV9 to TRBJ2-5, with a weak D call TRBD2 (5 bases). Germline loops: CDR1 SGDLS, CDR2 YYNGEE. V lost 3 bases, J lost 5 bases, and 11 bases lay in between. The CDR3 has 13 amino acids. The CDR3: CASSAGNGETQYF. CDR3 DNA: TGTGCCAGCAGCGCGGGGAACGGGGAGACCCAGTACTTC.

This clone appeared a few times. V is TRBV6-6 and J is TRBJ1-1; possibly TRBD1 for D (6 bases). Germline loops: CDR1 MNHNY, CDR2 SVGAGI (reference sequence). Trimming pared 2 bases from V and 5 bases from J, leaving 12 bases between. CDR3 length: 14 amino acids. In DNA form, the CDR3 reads TGTGCCAGCAGTTACGACCCTAGGGGGACTGAAGCTTTCTTT. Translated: CASSYDPRGTEAFF.

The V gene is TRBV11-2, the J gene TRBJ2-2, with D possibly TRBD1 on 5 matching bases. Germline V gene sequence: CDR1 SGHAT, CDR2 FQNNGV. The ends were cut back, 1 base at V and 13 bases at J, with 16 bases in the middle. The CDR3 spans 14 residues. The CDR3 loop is CASSLVGARNGLFF. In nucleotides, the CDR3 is TGTGCCAGCAGCTTAGTTGGGGCCAGAAATGGGCTGTTTTTT.

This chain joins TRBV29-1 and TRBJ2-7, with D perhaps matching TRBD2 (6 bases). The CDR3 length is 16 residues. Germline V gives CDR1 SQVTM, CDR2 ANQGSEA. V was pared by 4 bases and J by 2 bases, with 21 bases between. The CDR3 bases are TGCAGCGTTGCAGAAAATAGCGGAACAACTACCTACGAGCAGTACTTC. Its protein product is CSVAENSGTTTYEQYF.